A single sample gave rise to the 27 T cell receptor beta chains below, sequenced in a study of T cell repertoires in cytomegalovirus infection. TCRdb called the reads again in MiXCR, with one record for every CDR3 protein. Among 200,000 to 250,000 distinct CDR3 sequences listed, about 20% were seen once. The sequenced material came from CD8+ T cells from PBMCs. The receptors were sampled from a human donor in good health (CMV status not recorded). Some clones in this sample may be carry-over from other donors' samples.

In its sample, this clonotype was seen a few times. V is TRBV6-1 and J is TRBJ2-7; D possibly corresponds to TRBD1 (6 bases). The CDR3 is made up of 16 amino acids. V was pared by 0 bases and J by 3 bases, with 15 bases between. CDR1 MNHNS and CDR2 SASEGT come from the germline V gene. Here the CDR3 reads CASSEAFDRIFYEQYF. CDR3 nucleotide sequence: TGTGCCAGCAGTGAAGCGTTTGACAGGATCTTCTACGAGCAGTACTTC.

This clonotype was seen ten or more times. The V and J genes are TRBV7-8 and TRBJ2-1; D ambiguous. Trimming shortened V by 1 base and J by 3 bases, and 10 bases separated the two germline ends. The CDR3 sequence is 15 residues long. The germline CDR1 and CDR2 sequences are SGHVS and FQNEAQ. CDR3 region: CASSLDPVDYNEQFF. The CDR3 DNA is TGTGCCAGCAGCTTAGACCCGGTTGACTACAATGAGCAGTTCTTC.

The genes are TRBV12-3 or TRBV12-4 and TRBJ2-7; 7 nucleotides line up with TRBD1. V was clipped by 7 bases and J by 2 bases; unmatched bases: 8. The length of the CDR3 is 14 residues. Here the CDR3 DNA reads TGTGCCAGCAAACTTGCCGGGACAGCCTACGAGCAGTACTTC. Translating gives CASKLAGTAYEQYF.

This chain connects TRBV7-9 to TRBJ1-2, with 7 bases lining up with TRBD1. The V gene end was trimmed by 3 bases and the J gene end by 3 bases; junction bases not matched to a gene: 4. Germline V CDR1 and CDR2: SEHNR, FQNEAQ (reference sequence). The CDR3 totals 14 residues. The CDR3 loop is CASSFPGQYYGYTF. The CDR3 DNA sequence: TGTGCCAGCAGCTTCCCGGGACAGTACTATGGCTACACCTTC.

This clonotype was observed a handful of times. The chain has TRBV30 and TRBJ1-5; 7 bases line up with TRBD1. The CDR3 is 14 amino acids. In germline, CDR1 is GTSNPN, CDR2 SVGIG (reference sequence). Losses at the gene ends were 2 bases for V and 2 bases for J; bases not matched to a gene: 3. The CDR3 DNA sequence: TGTGCCTGGAGTTTAGGGACAGGCAATCAGCCCCAGCATTTT. Translated, it gives CAWSLGTGNQPQHF. The variable domain in full, completed from reference TRBV30 and TRBJ1-5, reads SQTIHQWPATLVQPVGSPLSLECTVEGTSNPNLYWYRQAAGRGLQLLFYSVGIGQISSEVPQNLSASRPQDRQFILSSKKLLLSDSGFYLCAWSLGTGNQPQHFGDGTRLSIL.

The V call is TRBV20-1, the J call TRBJ2-7; possible D gene TRBD2, 6 bases. The CDR3 runs 14 residues. Trimming took 3 bases from V and 3 from J, leaving 15 bases between them. Looked up from germline, CDR1 is DFQATT and CDR2 is SNEGSKA (reference sequence). The CDR3 coding sequence is TGCAGTGCTAGGGCCCCCGCTAGCGTCTACGAGCAGTACTTC. Encoded protein: CSARAPASVYEQYF.

The rearrangement joins TRBV27 to TRBJ1-4, with TRBD1 matching over 12 bases. Germline lookup yields CDR1 MNHEY and CDR2 SMNVEV (reference sequence). Unmatched junction bases numbered 3, after V lost 0 bases and J lost 10 bases. The CDR3 contains 15 residues. The CDR3 spells CASSLSGQGATKLFF. In nucleotides, the CDR3 is TGTGCCAGCAGTTTATCGGGACAGGGGGCCACAAAACTGTTTTTT.

The V gene is TRBV12-3 or TRBV12-4, the J gene TRBJ2-7; a possible D gene is TRBD2 (5 bases). V lost 6 bases and J 2 bases, leaving 11 bases between the germline ends. This CDR3 contains 13 residues. Written as DNA, the CDR3 is TGTGCCAGCAGCCAAACTAGAACCTACGAGCAGTACTTC. It specifies CASSQTRTYEQYF.

V usage is TRBV12-3 or TRBV12-4 and J usage is TRBJ1-2; 9 bases are shared with TRBD1. The J segment lost 2 bases and the V segment lost 10 bases, leaving 8 bases of the junction unmatched. The CDR3 runs to 14 residues. CDR3 DNA: TGTGCCAACAGCCCGGACAGGGGCAACTATGGCTACACCTTC. It encodes CANSPDRGNYGYTF.

This clonotype was observed many times. This chain joins TRBV7-2 and TRBJ1-2; 10 positions agree with TRBD1. The CDR3 spans 16 residues. J was trimmed by 5 bases and V by 4 bases; bases with no gene match: 10. Looked up from germline, CDR1 is SGHTA and CDR2 is FQGNSA. The CDR3 spells CASSYRDRGPTYGYTF. The CDR3, as DNA: TGTGCCAGCAGCTACCGGGACAGGGGCCCTACTTATGGCTACACCTTC.

The V gene is TRBV19, the J gene TRBJ1-1; no reliable D call. Trimming cost V 3 bases and J 3 bases, with 8 bases left between them. The CDR3 is 13 residues long. Germline loops: CDR1 LNHDA, CDR2 SQIVND (reference sequence). The CDR3 sequence: CASSMAVYTEAFF. The DNA for the CDR3 is TGTGCCAGTAGTATGGCAGTGTACACTGAAGCTTTCTTT.

The chain couples TRBV20-1 to TRBJ2-7; D may match TRBD1 or TRBD2 (6 bases each). Per germline, CDR1 DFQATT and CDR2 SNEGSKA (reference sequence). Trimming took 3 bases from V and 1 from J, leaving 10 bases between them. CDR3 length: 13 amino acids. CDR3 sequence (DNA): TGCAGTGCTAGTGGGGGGCAGTCCTACGAGCAGTACTTC. Translating it yields CSASGGQSYEQYF.

This clonotype was detected a few times. CDR3 in DNA: TGCGCCAGCAGCACCGGACAGGGTAACTATGGCTACACCTTC. As protein: CASSTGQGNYGYTF. This chain uses TRBV5-1 with TRBJ1-2; 8 bases are shared with TRBD1. The CDR3 spans 14 residues. The trim removed 4 bases at V and 1 base at J, leaving 3 bases unmatched. The germline V gene encodes CDR1 SGHRS and CDR2 YFSETQ. Supplemented by reference TRBV5-1 and TRBJ1-2, the full variable domain reads KAGVTQTPRYLIKTRGQQVTLSCSPISGHRSVSWYQQTPGQGLQFLFEYFSETQRNKGNFPGRFSGRQFSNSRSEMNVSTLELGDSALYLCASSTGQGNYGYTFGSGTRLTVV.

The chain recombines TRBV29-1 with TRBJ2-2; D is unresolved. The CDR3 is 14 residues long. From germline, CDR1 is SQVTM and CDR2 ANQGSEA. With 4 bases removed from V and 3 bases from J, the gap between germline ends came to 12 bases. This CDR3 is CSVAGYPHTGELFF. In DNA, the CDR3 is TGCAGCGTTGCGGGCTACCCTCACACCGGGGAGCTGTTTTTT.

This clonotype turned up a few times. The CDR3 region has the DNA TGTGCCACCGGGCCCCTTTGGACACCCCTCCACTTT. Protein product: CATGPLWTPLHF. The chain employs TRBV12-3 or TRBV12-4 and TRBJ1-6; no firm D call. The CDR3 is 12 residues long. The V and J ends lost 10 bases and 11 bases respectively, with 15 bases between them.

This clonotype has a handful of counts. V usage is TRBV19 and J usage is TRBJ1-2; 8 bases match TRBD1. Germline trimming cut 4 bases from V and 1 base from J; bases unmatched to any gene: 5. Germline-derived CDR1 and CDR2 are LNHDA and SQIVND (reference sequence). This CDR3 is 15 amino acids long. DNA for the CDR3: TGTGCCAGTAGTACCGGGACAGGACGTAACTATGGCTACACCTTC. It is translated as CASSTGTGRNYGYTF.

This clonotype occurred many times. V and J are TRBV7-2 and TRBJ1-1, with unresolved D. Germline CDR1 and CDR2: SGHTA and FQGNSA. V was pared by 1 base and J by 5 bases, with 8 bases between. There are 13 residues in the CDR3. The CDR3 loop reads CASSLVTGTEAFF. The DNA of the CDR3 is TGTGCCAGCAGCTTAGTAACGGGGACTGAAGCTTTCTTT.

The V gene is TRBV19, the J gene TRBJ1-1, with D uncertain. With 6 bases removed from V and 0 bases from J, the gap between germline ends came to 8 bases. Germline V gives CDR1 LNHDA, CDR2 SQIVND (reference sequence). The CDR3 is made up of 13 amino acids. The CDR3 spells CASRPTMNTEAFF. In nucleotides, the CDR3 is TGTGCCAGTAGACCGACTATGAACACTGAAGCTTTCTTT.

The chain combines TRBV6-5 with TRBJ1-4; TRBD1 is a possible D gene (6 bases). This CDR3 is 15 amino acids long. V was pared by 6 bases and J by 0 bases, with 11 bases between. Germline lookup yields CDR1 MNHEY and CDR2 SVGAGI. CDR3 DNA: TGTGCCAGCAGCCAGGGGTGGACAACTAATGAAAAACTGTTTTTT. Residues: CASSQGWTTNEKLFF.

The rearrangement uses TRBV7-3 and TRBJ2-1, with a possible D match to TRBD2 (7 bases). Germline V lookup: CDR1 SGHTA, CDR2 FQGTGA. The CDR3 sequence is 14 residues long. Trimming stripped 5 bases from V and 9 bases from J, with 17 bases between. CDR3 sequence reads: CASSPRGGLGEQFF. DNA for the CDR3: TGTGCCAGCAGCCCGAGGGGGGGCTTGGGTGAGCAGTTCTTC.

This chain connects TRBV20-1 to TRBJ2-1, with D possibly being TRBD1 (5 bases). With 3 bases removed from V and 2 bases from J, the gap between germline ends came to 8 bases. Germline loops: CDR1 DFQATT, CDR2 SNEGSKA (reference sequence). This CDR3 is 13 amino acids long. Here the CDR3 reads CSASFRAYNEQFF. In nucleotides, the CDR3 is TGCAGTGCTAGTTTCAGGGCCTACAATGAGCAGTTCTTC.

The gene calls are TRBV2 and TRBJ2-3, with D possibly matching TRBD1 (6 bases). CDR1 is SNHLY, CDR2 FYNNEI, per germline. The CDR3 extends over 16 amino acids. V lost 7 bases and J 2 bases, leaving 19 bases between the germline ends. The CDR3 protein is CASKWFRTDHTDTQYF. The DNA of the CDR3 is TGTGCCAGCAAGTGGTTTCGGACAGACCACACAGATACGCAGTATTTT.

Many counts were recorded for this clonotype. This rearrangement joins TRBV12-3 or TRBV12-4 to TRBJ1-2, with no clear D. This CDR3 has 14 residues. V gave up 5 bases and J gave up 0 bases, with 10 bases separating them. The CDR3 loop reads CASSPGTANYGYTF. CDR3 bases: TGTGCCAGCAGTCCAGGAACAGCTAACTATGGCTACACCTTC.

The chain uses TRBV19 and TRBJ1-1, with TRBD1 matching 9 bases. This CDR3 is 14 amino acids long. J lost 5 bases, V lost 4 bases, and 5 bases had no gene match. The germline V gene has CDR1 LNHDA and CDR2 SQIVND (reference sequence). CDR3 residues: CASSTLQGATEAFF. The CDR3 region has the DNA TGTGCCAGTAGTACGCTACAGGGGGCTACTGAAGCTTTCTTT.

This clonotype was observed a single time. The chain uses TRBV7-6 and TRBJ2-7; D gene unclear. Matching the DNA end better, TRBJ2-1 makes the J call doubtful. The V gene's germline CDR1 is SGHVS and CDR2 FNYEAQ. The CDR3 consists of 15 residues. The DNA of the CDR3 is TGTGCCAGCAGCTCCCTAACGCGAGGAAACTACGAGCAGTTCTTC. This sequence encodes CASSSLTRGNYEQFF.

In this sample, this clonotype turned up a few times. One end of the junction varies from germline; a read error may be responsible. This rearrangement joins TRBV7-6 to TRBJ2-1; D perhaps matches TRBD2 (6 bases). The CDR3 covers 16 residues. From germline, CDR1 is SGHVS and CDR2 FNYEAQ. CDR3 region: CASRLAPGTPYNEQFF. In DNA form, the CDR3 reads TGTGCCAGCCGCTTAGCCCCCGGGACTCCCTACAATGAGCAGTTCTTC.

In the case of this clonotype: A much larger clonotype is one base distant, so this may be a read error. The J gene is TRBJ2-3, the V gene TRBV7-2, with 8 bases that match TRBD2. This CDR3 comprises 15 residues. From germline, CDR1 is SGHTA and CDR2 FQGNSA. The V and J ends lost 1 base and 5 bases, in that order; junction bases with no gene match: 5. The CDR3 loop reads CASSLDGGAEDTQYF. CDR3 nucleotide sequence: TGTGCCAGCAGCTTAGACGGGGGGGCGGAAGATACGCAGTATTTT.